What follows describes a single T cell receptor (beta chain). Its cognate antigen is unknown. This entry comes from a study of cytomegalovirus exposure and HLA in healthy donors. Study background: Assignment to the Caucasian-associated ancestry cluster applied to 81% of the approximately 400 genotyped donors. Study conclusions and caveats: The study listed under 200 cytomegalovirus-associated TCR beta chains. A later analysis appeared to link common viral pathogens to several of the most significant clusters.

The V end lost 4 bases, the J end lost 5 bases, and 15 bases lay between the germline ends. The germline V gene has CDR1 MNHNS and CDR2 SASEGT. CDR3 length: 15 amino acids. The PCR ran on 60 Vbeta and 13 Jbeta primers. Assay: immunoSEQ multiplex PCR; the TCRdb copy retains only in-frame clones and omits some. Here the sample spans over 250,000 clones, about nine tenths being singletons. This TCR came from a man aged 35-49 years in good health and CMV-seropositive. Sequenced: PBMCs. The chain has TRBV6-1 and TRBJ2-1, with D perhaps matching TRBD2 (6 bases). In nucleotides, the CDR3 is TGTGCCAGCAGTGCCCGGGGGTTGGAAAACAATGAGCAGTTCTTC. Its translation: CASSARGLENNEQFF.